The clone carrying this T cell receptor (beta chain) was recorded only once. The entry originates in a study of blood T cell repertoires in COVID-19. The assay was immunoSEQ multiplex PCR, and TCRdb's table has in-frame clones only and misses some. The profile shows 150,000 to 200,000 clones, over 75% of them singletons. Per germline, CDR1 SNHLY and CDR2 FYNNEI. The CDR3 has 12 amino acids. V lost 4 bases, J lost 6 bases, and 7 bases lay in between. The V and J genes are TRBV2 and TRBJ1-5; no firm D call. The sequencing sample was made of PBMCs or T cells enriched from blood (not recorded which). This TCR was sampled from a man aged 45-65 years who had recovered from COVID-19. The CDR3 nucleotides read TGTGCCAGCAGTGTAATGGCTCAGCCCCAGCATTTT. Protein sequence: CASSVMAQPQHF.